The clone carrying this T cell receptor (beta chain) showed up just a few times. The antigen remains undetermined. Germline values: CDR1 SGHNT, CDR2 YYREEE (reference sequence). Between the trimmed V and J ends, which lost 2 bases and 10 bases, there was a span of 13 bases. The CDR3 extends over 14 amino acids. These data originate in a study of beta chain features in type 1 diabetes. Whole-study context: All of the samples together had 85 million to 130 million sorted cells examined. Study-level points and caveats: TCRB CDR3s from Type 1 diabetes patients were moderately but significantly shorter in all four CD4+ subsets. A closer apparent resemblance between naive, central memory and Treg TCRB repertoires was seen in patients than in healthy donors.

What was sequenced were expressed TCRB transcripts, since all of the isolated RNA had been reverse transcribed. This table comes from immunoSEQ multiplex PCR, and its TCRdb copy is limited to in-frame clones, with some not included. This table holds nearly 700,000 clones, around 15% found once. Naive, central memory, regulatory and stem cell-like memory cells within the CD4+ compartment were sorted using CD45RO/CCR7/CD25/CD127/CD95/CD27. Populations isolated by sorting all had purity greater than 95%. The gene calls are TRBV5-4 and TRBJ1-6; D is possibly TRBD1 (5 bases). Sequenced input: naive CD4+ T cells from blood. This receptor was identified in a man younger than 35 with type 1 diabetes. The CDR3 DNA sequence: TGTGCCAGCAGCTTCGGACGGTGGGGCTCACCCCTCCACTTT. The encoded protein is CASSFGRWGSPLHF.